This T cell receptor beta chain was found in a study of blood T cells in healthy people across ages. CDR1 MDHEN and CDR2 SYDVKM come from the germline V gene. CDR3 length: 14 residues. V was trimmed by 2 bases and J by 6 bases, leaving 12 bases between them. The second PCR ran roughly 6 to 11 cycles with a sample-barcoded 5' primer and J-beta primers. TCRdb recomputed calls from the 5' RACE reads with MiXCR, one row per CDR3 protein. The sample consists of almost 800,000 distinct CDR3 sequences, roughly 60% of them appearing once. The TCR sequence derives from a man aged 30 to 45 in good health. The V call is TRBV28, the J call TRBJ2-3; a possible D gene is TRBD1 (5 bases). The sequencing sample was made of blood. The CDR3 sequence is CASSLDSGLDTQYF. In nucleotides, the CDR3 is TGTGCCAGCAGTTTAGACTCAGGGTTGGATACGCAGTATTTT.